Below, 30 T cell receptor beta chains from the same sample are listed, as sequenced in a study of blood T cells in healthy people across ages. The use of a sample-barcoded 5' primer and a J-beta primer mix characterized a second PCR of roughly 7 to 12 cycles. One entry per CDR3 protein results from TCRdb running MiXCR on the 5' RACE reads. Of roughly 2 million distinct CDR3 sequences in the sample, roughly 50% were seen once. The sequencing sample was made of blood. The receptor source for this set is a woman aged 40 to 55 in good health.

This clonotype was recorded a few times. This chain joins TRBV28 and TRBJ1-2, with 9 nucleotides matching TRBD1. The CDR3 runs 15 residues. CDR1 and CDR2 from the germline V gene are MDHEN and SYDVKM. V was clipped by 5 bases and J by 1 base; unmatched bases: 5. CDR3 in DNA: TGTGCCAGCAGTGGACAGGGGAGAAGTAACTATGGCTACACCTTC. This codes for CASSGQGRSNYGYTF.

The CDR3 loop is CASSLEQGLSQPQHF. For the CDR3, the DNA is TGTGCCAGCAGCTTAGAACAGGGTTTGAGTCAGCCCCAGCATTTT. This sequence joins TRBV7-2 and TRBJ1-5; perhaps TRBD1 as D (6 bases). V gave up 1 base and J gave up 6 bases, with 13 bases separating them. The V gene's germline CDR1 is SGHTA and CDR2 FQGNSA. This CDR3 region has 15 residues.

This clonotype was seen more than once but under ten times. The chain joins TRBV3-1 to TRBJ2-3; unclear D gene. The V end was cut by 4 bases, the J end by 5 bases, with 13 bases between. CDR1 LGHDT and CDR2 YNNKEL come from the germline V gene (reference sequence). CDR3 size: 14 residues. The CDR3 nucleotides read TGTGCCAGCAGCCGTCTGAGCAGACAAGATACGCAGTATTTT. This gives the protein CASSRLSRQDTQYF.

CDR3 region: CASSRRHEALNGYTF. The CDR3 DNA is TGTGCCAGCAGCCGACGGCACGAGGCCTTAAATGGCTACACCTTC. This chain links TRBV6-2 or TRBV6-3 with TRBJ1-2; D ambiguous. V was cut by 6 bases and J by 6 bases, with 20 bases left in between. Germline CDR1 is MNHEY and CDR2 is SVGEGT. The CDR3 contains 15 residues.

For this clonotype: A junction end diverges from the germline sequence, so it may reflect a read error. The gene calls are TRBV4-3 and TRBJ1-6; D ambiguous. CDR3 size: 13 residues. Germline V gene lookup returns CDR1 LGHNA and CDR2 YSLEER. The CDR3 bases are TGCGCCAGCAGCCAAGAGCGGAATTCGCCCCTCCACTTT. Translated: CASSQERNSPLHF.

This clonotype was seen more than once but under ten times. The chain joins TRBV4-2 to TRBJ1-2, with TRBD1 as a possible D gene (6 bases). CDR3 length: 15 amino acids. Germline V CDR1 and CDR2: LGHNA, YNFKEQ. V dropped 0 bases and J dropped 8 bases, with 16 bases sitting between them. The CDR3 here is CASSQEGAGEGGYTF. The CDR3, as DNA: TGTGCCAGCAGCCAAGAGGGGGCCGGGGAAGGCGGCTACACCTTC.

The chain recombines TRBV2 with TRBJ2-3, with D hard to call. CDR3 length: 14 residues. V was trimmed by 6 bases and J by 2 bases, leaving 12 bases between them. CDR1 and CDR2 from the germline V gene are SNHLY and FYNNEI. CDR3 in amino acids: CASSPTTYTDTQYF. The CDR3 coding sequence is TGTGCCAGCAGCCCGACAACCTACACAGATACGCAGTATTTT.

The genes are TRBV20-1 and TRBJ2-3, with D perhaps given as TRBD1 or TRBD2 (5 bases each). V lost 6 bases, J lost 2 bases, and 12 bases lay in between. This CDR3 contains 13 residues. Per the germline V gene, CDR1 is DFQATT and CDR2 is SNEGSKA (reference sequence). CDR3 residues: CSARDPHTDTQYF. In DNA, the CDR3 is TGCAGTGCCCGGGACCCGCACACAGATACGCAGTATTTT.

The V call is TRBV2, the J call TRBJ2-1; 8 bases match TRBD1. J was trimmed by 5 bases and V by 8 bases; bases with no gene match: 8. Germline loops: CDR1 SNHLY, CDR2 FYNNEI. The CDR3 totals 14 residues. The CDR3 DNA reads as TGTGCCAGCGGACAGGGTTCCGGTCACAATGAGCAGTTCTTC. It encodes CASGQGSGHNEQFF.

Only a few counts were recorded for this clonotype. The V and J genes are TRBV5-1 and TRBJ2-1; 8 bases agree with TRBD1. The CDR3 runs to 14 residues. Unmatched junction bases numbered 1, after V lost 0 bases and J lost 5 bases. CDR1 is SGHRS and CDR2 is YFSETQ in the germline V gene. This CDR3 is CASSLAGQDNEQFF. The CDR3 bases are TGCGCCAGCAGCTTGGCGGGACAGGACAATGAGCAGTTCTTC.

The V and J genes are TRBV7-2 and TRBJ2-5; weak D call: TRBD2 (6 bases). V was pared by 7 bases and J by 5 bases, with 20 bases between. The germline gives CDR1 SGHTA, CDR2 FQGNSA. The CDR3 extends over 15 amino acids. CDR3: CASILGGTGGETQYF. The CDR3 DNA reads TGTGCCAGCATCCTTGGGGGAACTGGAGGGGAGACCCAGTACTTC.

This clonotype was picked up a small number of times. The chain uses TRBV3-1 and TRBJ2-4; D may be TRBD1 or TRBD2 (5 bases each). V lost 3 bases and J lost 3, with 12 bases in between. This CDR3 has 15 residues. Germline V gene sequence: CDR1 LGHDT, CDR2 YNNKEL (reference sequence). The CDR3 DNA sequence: TGTGCCAGCAGCCAGCCACCTGGGGGCAAAAACATTCAGTACTTC. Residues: CASSQPPGGKNIQYF.

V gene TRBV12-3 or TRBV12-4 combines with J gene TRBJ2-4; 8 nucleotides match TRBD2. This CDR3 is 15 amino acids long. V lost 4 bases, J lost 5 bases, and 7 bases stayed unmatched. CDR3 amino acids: CASSSPRGEENIQYF. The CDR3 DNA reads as TGTGCCAGCAGTTCTCCGCGGGGGGAAGAAAACATTCAGTACTTC.

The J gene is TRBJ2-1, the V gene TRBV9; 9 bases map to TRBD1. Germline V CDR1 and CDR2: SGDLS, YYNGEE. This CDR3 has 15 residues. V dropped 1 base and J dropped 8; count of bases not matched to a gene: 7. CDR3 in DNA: TGTGCCAGCAGCGTATGGACAGGGGCGACGGATGAGCAGTTCTTC. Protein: CASSVWTGATDEQFF.

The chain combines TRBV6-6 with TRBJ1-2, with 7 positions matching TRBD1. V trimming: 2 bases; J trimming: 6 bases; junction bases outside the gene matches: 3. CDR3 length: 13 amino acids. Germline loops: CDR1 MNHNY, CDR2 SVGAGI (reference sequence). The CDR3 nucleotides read TGTGCCAGCAGTTACCCGACAGGGAATGGCTACACCTTC. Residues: CASSYPTGNGYTF.

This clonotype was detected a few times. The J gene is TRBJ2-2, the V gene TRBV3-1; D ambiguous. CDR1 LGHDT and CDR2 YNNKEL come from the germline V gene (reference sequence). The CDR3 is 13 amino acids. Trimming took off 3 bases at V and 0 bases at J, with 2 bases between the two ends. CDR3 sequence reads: CASSQANTGELFF. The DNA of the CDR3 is TGTGCCAGCAGCCAGGCGAACACCGGGGAGCTGTTTTTT.

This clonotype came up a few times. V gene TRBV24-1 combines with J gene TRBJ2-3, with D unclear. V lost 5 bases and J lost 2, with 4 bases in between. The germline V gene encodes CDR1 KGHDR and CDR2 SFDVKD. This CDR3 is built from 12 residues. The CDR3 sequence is CATSGPTDTQYF. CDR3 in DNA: TGTGCCACCAGTGGCCCCACAGATACGCAGTATTTT.

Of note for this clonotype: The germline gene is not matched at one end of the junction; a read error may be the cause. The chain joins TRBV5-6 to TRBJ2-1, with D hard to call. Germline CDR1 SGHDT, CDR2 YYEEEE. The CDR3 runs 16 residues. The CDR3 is CASSLSERIPYNEQFF. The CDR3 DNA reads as TGTGCCAGCAGCTTGAGTGAAAGGATACCCTATAATGAGCAGTTCTTC.

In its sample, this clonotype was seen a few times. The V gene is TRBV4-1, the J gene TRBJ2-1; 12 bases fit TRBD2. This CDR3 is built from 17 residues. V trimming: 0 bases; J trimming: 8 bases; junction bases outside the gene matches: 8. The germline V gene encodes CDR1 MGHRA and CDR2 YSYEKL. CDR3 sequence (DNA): TGCGCCAGCAGCCAAGATGCTCTAGCGGGGGGGCCCGATGAGCAGTTCTTC. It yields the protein CASSQDALAGGPDEQFF.

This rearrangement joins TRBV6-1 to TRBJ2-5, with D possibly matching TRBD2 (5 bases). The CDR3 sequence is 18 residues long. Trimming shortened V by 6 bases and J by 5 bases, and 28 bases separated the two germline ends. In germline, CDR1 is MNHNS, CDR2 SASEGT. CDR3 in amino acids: CASRSYGDAALRGETQYF. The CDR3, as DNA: TGTGCCAGCAGAAGTTACGGCGACGCGGCACTACGAGGGGAGACCCAGTACTTC.

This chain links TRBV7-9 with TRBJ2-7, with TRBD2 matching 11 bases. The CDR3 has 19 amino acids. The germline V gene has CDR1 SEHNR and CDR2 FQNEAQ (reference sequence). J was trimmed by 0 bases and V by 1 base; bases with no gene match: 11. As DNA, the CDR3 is TGTGCCAGCAGCTTAGTAGGTCTAGCGGGGGGATCGAGCTCCTACGAGCAGTACTTC. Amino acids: CASSLVGLAGGSSSYEQYF. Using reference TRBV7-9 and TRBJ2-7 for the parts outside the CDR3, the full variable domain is DTGVSQNPRHKITKRGQNVTFRCDPISEHNRLYWYRQTLGQGPEFLTYFQNEAQLEKSRLLSDRFSAERPKGSFSTLEIQRTEQGDSAMYLCASSLVGLAGGSSSYEQYFGPGTRLTVT.

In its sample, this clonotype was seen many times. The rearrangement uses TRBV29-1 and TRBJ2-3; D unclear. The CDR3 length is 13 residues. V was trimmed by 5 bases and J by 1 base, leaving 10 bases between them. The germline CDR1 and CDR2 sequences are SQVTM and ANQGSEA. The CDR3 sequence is CSVLAGGTDTQYF. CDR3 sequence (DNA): TGCAGCGTTTTGGCAGGAGGCACAGATACGCAGTATTTT.

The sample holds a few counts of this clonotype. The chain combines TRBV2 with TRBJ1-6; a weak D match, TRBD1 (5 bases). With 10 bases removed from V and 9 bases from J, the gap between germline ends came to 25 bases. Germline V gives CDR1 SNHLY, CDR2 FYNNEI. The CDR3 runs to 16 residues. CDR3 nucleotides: TGTGCCACCAACAGAGACACGGGGCTTGGGAGTTCACCCCTCCACTTT. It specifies CATNRDTGLGSSPLHF.

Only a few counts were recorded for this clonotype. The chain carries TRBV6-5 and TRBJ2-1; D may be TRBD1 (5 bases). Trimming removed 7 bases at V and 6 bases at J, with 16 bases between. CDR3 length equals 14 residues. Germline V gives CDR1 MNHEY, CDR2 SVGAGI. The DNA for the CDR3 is TGTGCCAGCACCCGGGCGCAGGGCTCCAATGAGCAGTTCTTC. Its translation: CASTRAQGSNEQFF.

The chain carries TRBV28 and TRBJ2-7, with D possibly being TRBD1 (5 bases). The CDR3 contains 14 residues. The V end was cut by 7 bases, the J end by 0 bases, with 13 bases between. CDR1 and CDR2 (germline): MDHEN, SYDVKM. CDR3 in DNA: TGTGCCAGCACTATAGACAGAAACTCCTACGAGCAGTACTTC. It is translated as CASTIDRNSYEQYF.

CDR3 coding DNA: TGCAGTGCTAGAAACGACAGGGACCCGATTAATTCACCCCTCCACTTT. Translated, it gives CSARNDRDPINSPLHF. This chain joins TRBV20-1 and TRBJ1-6, with 7 nucleotides matching TRBD1. CDR1 and CDR2 from the germline V gene are DFQATT and SNEGSKA (reference sequence). The CDR3 sequence is 16 residues long. V shed 2 bases, J shed 6 bases, and the junction held 10 bases outside the gene matches.

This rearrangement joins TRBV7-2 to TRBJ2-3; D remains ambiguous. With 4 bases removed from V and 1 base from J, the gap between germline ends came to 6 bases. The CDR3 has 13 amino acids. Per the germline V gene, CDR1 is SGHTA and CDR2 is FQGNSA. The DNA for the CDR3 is TGTGCCAGCAGCTCGCCCCGCACAGATACGCAGTATTTT. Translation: CASSSPRTDTQYF. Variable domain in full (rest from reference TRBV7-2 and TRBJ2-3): GAGVSQSPSNKVTEKGKDVELRCDPISGHTALYWYRQSLGQGLEFLIYFQGNSAPDKSGLPSDRFSAERTGGSVSTLTIQRTQQEDSAVYLCASSSPRTDTQYFGPGTRLTVL.

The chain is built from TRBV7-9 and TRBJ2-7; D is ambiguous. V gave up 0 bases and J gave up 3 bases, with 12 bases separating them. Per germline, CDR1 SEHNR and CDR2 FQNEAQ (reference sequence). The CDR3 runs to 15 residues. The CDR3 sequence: CASSLAKETRYEQYF. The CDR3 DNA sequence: TGTGCCAGCAGCTTAGCTAAGGAGACACGCTACGAGCAGTACTTC. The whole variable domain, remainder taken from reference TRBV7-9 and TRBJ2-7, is DTGVSQNPRHKITKRGQNVTFRCDPISEHNRLYWYRQTLGQGPEFLTYFQNEAQLEKSRLLSDRFSAERPKGSFSTLEIQRTEQGDSAMYLCASSLAKETRYEQYFGPGTRLTVT.

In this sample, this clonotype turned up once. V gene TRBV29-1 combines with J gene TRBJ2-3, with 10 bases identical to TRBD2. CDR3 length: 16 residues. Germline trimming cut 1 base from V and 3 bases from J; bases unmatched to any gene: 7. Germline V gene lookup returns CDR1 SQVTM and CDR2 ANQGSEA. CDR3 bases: TGCAGCGTTGAAGCTCTAGCGGGGGTTGGAACAGATACGCAGTATTTT. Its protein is CSVEALAGVGTDTQYF.

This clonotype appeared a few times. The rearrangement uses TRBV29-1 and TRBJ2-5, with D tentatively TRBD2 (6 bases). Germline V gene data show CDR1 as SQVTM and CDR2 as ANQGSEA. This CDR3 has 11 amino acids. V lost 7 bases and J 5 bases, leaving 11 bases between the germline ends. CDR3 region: CSAGLRETQYF. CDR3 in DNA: TGCAGCGCTGGACTAAGGGAGACCCAGTACTTC.